This T cell receptor beta chain comes out of a study of technical replicates of blood from a few donors. The germline gives CDR1 PRHDT, CDR2 FYEKMQ (reference sequence). CDR3 size: 16 residues. Trimming cost V 0 bases and J 4 bases; bases outside gene matches: 2. This clone was observed once. Here immunoSEQ multiplex PCR was the method, and the copy in TCRdb shows in-frame clones only, minus some. The data show about 100,000 clones, 95% seen once. This receptor was obtained from a human donor in good health. The chain joins TRBV13 to TRBJ2-1; 11 bases agree with TRBD2. The sequenced material came from T cells isolated from PBMCs. The CDR3 coding sequence is TGTGCCAGCAGCTTAGGACTAGCGGGGGCTTACAATGAGCAGTTCTTC. It is translated as CASSLGLAGAYNEQFF.